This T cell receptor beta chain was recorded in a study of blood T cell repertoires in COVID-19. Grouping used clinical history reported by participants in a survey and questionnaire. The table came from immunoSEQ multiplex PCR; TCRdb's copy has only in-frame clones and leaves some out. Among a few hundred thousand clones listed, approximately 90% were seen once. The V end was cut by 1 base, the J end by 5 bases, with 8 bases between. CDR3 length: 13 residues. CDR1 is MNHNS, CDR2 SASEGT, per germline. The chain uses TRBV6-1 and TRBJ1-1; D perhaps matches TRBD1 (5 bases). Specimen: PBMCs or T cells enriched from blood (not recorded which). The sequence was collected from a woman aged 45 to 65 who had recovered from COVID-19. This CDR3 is CASSEEGRTEAFF. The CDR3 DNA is TGTGCCAGCAGTGAAGAGGGGCGAACTGAAGCTTTCTTT.